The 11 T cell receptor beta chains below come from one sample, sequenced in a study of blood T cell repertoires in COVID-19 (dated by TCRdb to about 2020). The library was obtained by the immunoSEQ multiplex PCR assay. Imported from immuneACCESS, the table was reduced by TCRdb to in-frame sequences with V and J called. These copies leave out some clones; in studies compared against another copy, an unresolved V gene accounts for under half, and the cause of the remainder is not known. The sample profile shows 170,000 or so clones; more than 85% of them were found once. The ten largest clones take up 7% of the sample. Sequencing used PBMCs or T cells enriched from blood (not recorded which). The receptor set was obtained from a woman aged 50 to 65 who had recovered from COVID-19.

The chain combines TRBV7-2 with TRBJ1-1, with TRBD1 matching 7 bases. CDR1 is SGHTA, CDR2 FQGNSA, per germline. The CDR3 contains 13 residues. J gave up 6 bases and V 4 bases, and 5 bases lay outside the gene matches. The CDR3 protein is CASSSTGISEAFF. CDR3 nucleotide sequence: TGTGCCAGCAGCTCGACAGGGATTTCTGAAGCTTTCTTT. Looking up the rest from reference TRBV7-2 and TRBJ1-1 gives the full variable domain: GAGVSQSPSNKVTEKGKDVELRCDPISGHTALYWYRQSLGQGLEFLIYFQGNSAPDKSGLPSDRFSAERTGGSVSTLTIQRTQQEDSAVYLCASSSTGISEAFFGQGTRLTVV.

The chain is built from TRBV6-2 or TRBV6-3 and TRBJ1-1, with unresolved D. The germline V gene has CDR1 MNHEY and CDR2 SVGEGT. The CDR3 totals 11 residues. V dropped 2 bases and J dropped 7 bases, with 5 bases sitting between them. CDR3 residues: CASSYAVEAFF. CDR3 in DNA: TGTGCCAGCAGTTACGCAGTTGAAGCTTTCTTT.

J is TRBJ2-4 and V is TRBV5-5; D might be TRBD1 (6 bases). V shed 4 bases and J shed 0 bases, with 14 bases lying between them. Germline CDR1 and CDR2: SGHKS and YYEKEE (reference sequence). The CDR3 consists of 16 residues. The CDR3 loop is CASSPQGSRAKNIQYF. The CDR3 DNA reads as TGTGCCAGCAGCCCGCAGGGGTCCCGAGCCAAAAACATTCAGTACTTC. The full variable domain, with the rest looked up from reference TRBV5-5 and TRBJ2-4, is DAGVTQSPTHLIKTRGQQVTLRCSPISGHKSVSWYQQVLGQGPQFIFQYYEKEERGRGNFPDRFSARQFPNYSSELNVNALLLGDSALYLCASSPQGSRAKNIQYFGAGTRLSVL.

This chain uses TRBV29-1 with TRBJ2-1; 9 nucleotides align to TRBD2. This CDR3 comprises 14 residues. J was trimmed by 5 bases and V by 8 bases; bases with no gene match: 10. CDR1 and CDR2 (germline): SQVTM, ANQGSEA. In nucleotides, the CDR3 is TGCAGCTCCGCCACTAGCGGGCCCCACAATGAGCAGTTCTTC. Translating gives CSSATSGPHNEQFF.

This CDR3 reads CASSKVAGTQETQYF. CDR3 sequence (DNA): TGCGCCAGCAGCAAGGTAGCGGGGACCCAAGAGACCCAGTACTTC. This rearrangement joins TRBV5-1 to TRBJ2-5; TRBD2 matches 8 bases. This CDR3 is built from 15 residues. J gave up 1 base and V 4 bases, and 6 bases lay outside the gene matches. Germline CDR1 and CDR2: SGHRS and YFSETQ.

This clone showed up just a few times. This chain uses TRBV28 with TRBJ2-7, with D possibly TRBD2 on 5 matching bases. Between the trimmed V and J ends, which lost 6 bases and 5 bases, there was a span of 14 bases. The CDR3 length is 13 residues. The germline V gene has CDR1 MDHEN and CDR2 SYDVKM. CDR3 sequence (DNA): TGTGCCAGCAGGGAGGACCCGAGGAACGAGCAGTACTTC. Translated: CASREDPRNEQYF.

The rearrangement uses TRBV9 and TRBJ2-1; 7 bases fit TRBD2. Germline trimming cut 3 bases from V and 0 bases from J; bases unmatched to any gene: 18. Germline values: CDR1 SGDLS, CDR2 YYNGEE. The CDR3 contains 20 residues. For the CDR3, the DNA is TGTGCCAGCAGCGGATCTCCTGGGGCTAGCGGCTCCAGCTCCTACAATGAGCAGTTCTTC. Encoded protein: CASSGSPGASGSSSYNEQFF.

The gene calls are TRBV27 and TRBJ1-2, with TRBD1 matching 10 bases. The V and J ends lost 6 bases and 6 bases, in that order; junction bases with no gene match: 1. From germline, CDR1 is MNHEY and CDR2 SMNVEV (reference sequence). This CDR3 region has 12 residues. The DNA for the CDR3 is TGTGCCAGCAGGACAGGGGGCAATGGCTACACCTTC. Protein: CASRTGGNGYTF.

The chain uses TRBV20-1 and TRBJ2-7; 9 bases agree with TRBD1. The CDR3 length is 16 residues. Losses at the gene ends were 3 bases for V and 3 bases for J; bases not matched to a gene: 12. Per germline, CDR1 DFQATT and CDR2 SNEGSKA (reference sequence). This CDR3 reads CSASRPTGTGNYEQYF. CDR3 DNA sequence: TGCAGTGCTAGTAGGCCCACCGGGACAGGGAACTACGAGCAGTACTTC.

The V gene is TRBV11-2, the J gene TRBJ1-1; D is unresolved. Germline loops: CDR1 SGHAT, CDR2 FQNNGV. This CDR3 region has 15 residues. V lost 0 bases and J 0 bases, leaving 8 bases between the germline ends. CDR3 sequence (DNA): TGTGCCAGCAGCTTAGATACATACATGAACACTGAAGCTTTCTTT. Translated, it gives CASSLDTYMNTEAFF. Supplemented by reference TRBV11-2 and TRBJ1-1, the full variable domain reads EAGVAQSPRYKIIEKRQSVAFWCNPISGHATLYWYQQILGQGPKLLIQFQNNGVVDDSQLPKDRFSAERLKGVDSTLKIQPAKLEDSAVYLCASSLDTYMNTEAFFGQGTRLTVV.

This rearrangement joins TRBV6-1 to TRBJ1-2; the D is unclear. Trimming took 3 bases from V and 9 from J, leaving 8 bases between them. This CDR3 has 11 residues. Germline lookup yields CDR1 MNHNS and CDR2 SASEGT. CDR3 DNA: TGTGCCAGCAGTGACGGAGGGAGCTACACCTTC. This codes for CASSDGGSYTF.